These T cell receptor beta chains were read from a single sample in a study of blood T cells in healthy people across ages. MiXCR, run by TCRdb on the 5' RACE reads, gives a single entry per CDR3 protein. This sample carries around 970,000 distinct CDR3 sequences, roughly 51% of them seen once, and the ten largest clones take about a fifth. Sequenced material: blood. These receptors were collected from a woman aged 60-70 years in good health. Each CDR3 is given with its conserved first and last residue. Fields, in order: CDR3 DNA, CDR3 protein, D gene, clone size, J gene, V gene. A D gene is named only where the DNA matches it firmly. Where a row states a size, it is once, few, many or the class of an expanded clone; other rows omit it.

TGCGCCAGCAGCCGACCGAAAGGACATTGGGCCAAAAACATTCAGTACTTC | CASSRPKGHWAKNIQYF | . | . | TRBJ2-4 | TRBV23-1
TGTGCCACCAGTGGCCGACTAGACCCGAATGAGCAGTTCTTC | CATSGRLDPNEQFF | . | . | TRBJ2-1 | TRBV15
TGTGCCAGCAGCCAAGATCCCGGGGGGAGGACAGATACGCAGTATTTT | CASSQDPGGRTDTQYF | TRBD2 | . | TRBJ2-3 | TRBV4-2
TGTGCCAGCAGCTTAGCTTTGACAGGGGGCAGGACTAATGAAAAACTGTTTTTT | CASSLALTGGRTNEKLFF | TRBD1 | . | TRBJ1-4 | TRBV11-2
TGTGCCAGCAGCCAGTACAGGGATTCACCCCTCCACTTT | CASSQYRDSPLHF | . | . | TRBJ1-6 | TRBV7-2
TGTGCCAGCAGCCAATTACCATTAGGGACCGGGGCCAACGTCCTGACTTTC | CASSQLPLGTGANVLTF | . | . | TRBJ2-6 | TRBV3-1
TGCGCCAGCAGCTTGGGACATACGAACACTGAAGCTTTCTTT | CASSLGHTNTEAFF | . | . | TRBJ1-1 | TRBV5-1
TGTGCCATCCGGGGACATATGAACTCTGGGGCCAACGTCCTGACTTTC | CAIRGHMNSGANVLTF | . | . | TRBJ2-6 | TRBV10-3
TGTGCCAGCAGCCATCTCCCCTACAATGAGCAGTTCTTC | CASSHLPYNEQFF | . | . | TRBJ2-1 | TRBV3-1
TGTGCCAGCTCACCGCGGGCAACAGACGAGCAGTACTTC | CASSPRATDEQYF | . | . | TRBJ2-7 | TRBV18
TGTGCCAGCAGCCCGGACACCATCTATGGCTACACCTTC | CASSPDTIYGYTF | . | . | TRBJ1-2 | TRBV7-9
TGTGCCAGCAGTGTACTCCAGGGGACACTCTACGAGCAGTACTTC | CASSVLQGTLYEQYF | . | . | TRBJ2-7 | TRBV28
TGCGCCAGCAGCCAAGGGTACGCAGCGGGAGTTCTAGCCAAAAACATTCAGTACTTC | CASSQGYAAGVLAKNIQYF | TRBD2 | few | TRBJ2-4 | TRBV4-3
TGTGCCAGCAGCGGCCCAGGGTATCAAGGCTACACCTTC | CASSGPGYQGYTF | . | . | TRBJ1-2 | TRBV7-9
TGCAGTGCTAGATGGGGCGCGGTTTCGGGGAAGAACACTGAAGCTTTCTTT | CSARWGAVSGKNTEAFF | . | . | TRBJ1-1 | TRBV20-1
TGCCGCACCACCGGGAACTCGAACACTGAAGCTTTCTTT | CRTTGNSNTEAFF | . | . | TRBJ1-1 | TRBV29-1
TGTGCCAGCAGCCGGGACAGGGGACGTTACGAGCAGTACTTC | CASSRDRGRYEQYF | TRBD1 | few | TRBJ2-7 | TRBV6-5
TGTGCCAGCAGCTTAGGACGTAGCGGAGGGAGCACAGATACGCAGTATTTT | CASSLGRSGGSTDTQYF | . | . | TRBJ2-3 | TRBV7-2
TGTACCAGCAGCTCTGGACTAGCGGGAGACAATGAGCAGTTCTTC | CTSSSGLAGDNEQFF | TRBD2 | . | TRBJ2-1 | TRBV7-2
TGTGCCAGCAGCTCGTCCCGGGACATATCCAATGAGCAGTTCTTC | CASSSSRDISNEQFF | . | . | TRBJ2-1 | TRBV7-6
TGCAGCGTTGAAGAAGCTGTCAGGGTCGGCGGCTACACCTTC | CSVEEAVRVGGYTF | . | . | TRBJ1-2 | TRBV29-1
TGTGCCAGCAGTTTATGGGGACAGGGGAACATTCAGTACTTC | CASSLWGQGNIQYF | TRBD1 | few | TRBJ2-4 | TRBV12-3/TRBV12-4
TGCGCCAGCAGCAGGGGTGCGAACACCGGGGAGCTGTTTTTT | CASSRGANTGELFF | . | . | TRBJ2-2 | TRBV6-5
TGTGCCAGCAGCCCCGGACTAGGCTCAGATACGCAGTATTTT | CASSPGLGSDTQYF | TRBD2 | few | TRBJ2-3 | TRBV12-3/TRBV12-4
TGTGCCAGCAGTTACCCCATACAGGGAGAATATGGCTACACCTTC | CASSYPIQGEYGYTF | . | once | TRBJ1-2 | TRBV6-2/TRBV6-3
TGTGCCAGCAGTTACTCATTGAGAGATCAGCCCCAGCATTTT | CASSYSLRDQPQHF | . | . | TRBJ1-5 | TRBV6-2/TRBV6-3